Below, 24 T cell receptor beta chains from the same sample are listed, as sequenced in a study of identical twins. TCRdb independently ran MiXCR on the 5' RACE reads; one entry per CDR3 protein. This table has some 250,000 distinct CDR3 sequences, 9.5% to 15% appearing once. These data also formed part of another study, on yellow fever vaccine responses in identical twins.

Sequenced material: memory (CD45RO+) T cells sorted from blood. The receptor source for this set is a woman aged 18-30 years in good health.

CDR3 DNA sequence: TGTGCCAGCTCTCTCGACCACAAAGAGACCCAGTACTTC. This encodes CASSLDHKETQYF. The rearrangement uses TRBV18 and TRBJ2-5; no clear D. The CDR3 has 13 residues. The V end was cut by 6 bases, the J end by 3 bases, with 11 bases between. The V gene's germline CDR1 is KGHSH and CDR2 LQKENI.

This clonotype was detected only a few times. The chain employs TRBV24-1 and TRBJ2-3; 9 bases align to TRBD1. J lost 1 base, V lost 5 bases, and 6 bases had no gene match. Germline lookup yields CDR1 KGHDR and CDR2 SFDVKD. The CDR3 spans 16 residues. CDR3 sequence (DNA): TGTGCCACCAGTGTCGGAAGGACAGGGGGCACAGATACGCAGTATTTT. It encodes CATSVGRTGGTDTQYF.

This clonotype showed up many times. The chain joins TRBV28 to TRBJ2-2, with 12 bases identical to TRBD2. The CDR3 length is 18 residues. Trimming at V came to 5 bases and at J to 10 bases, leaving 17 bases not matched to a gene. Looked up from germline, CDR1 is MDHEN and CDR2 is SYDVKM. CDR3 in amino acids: CASSALPSSGGAEKELFF. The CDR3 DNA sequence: TGTGCCAGCAGTGCCTTACCTTCTAGCGGGGGGGCCGAGAAGGAGCTGTTTTTT.

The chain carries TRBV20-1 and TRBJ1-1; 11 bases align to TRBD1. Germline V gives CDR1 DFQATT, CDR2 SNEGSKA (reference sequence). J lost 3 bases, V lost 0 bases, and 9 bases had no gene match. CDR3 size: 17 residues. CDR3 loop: CSARDQDRGLWDTEAFF. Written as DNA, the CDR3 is TGCAGTGCTAGAGATCAGGACAGGGGGCTATGGGACACTGAAGCTTTCTTT.

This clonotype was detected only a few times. This CDR3 reads CASSLFGGLADTQYF. CDR3 coding DNA: TGTGCCAGCAGCTTATTCGGAGGATTGGCAGATACGCAGTATTTT. The gene calls are TRBV11-2 and TRBJ2-3, with TRBD2 as a possible D gene (5 bases). CDR3 length: 15 amino acids. The V gene's germline CDR1 is SGHAT and CDR2 FQNNGV. V lost 2 bases to trimming and J lost 4 bases, with 13 bases between them.

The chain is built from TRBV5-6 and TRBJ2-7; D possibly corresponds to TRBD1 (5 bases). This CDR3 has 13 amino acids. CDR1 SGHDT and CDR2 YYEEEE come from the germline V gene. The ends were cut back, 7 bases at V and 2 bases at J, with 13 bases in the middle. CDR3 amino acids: CASSVGEAYEQYF. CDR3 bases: TGTGCCAGCTCGGTAGGGGAAGCCTACGAGCAGTACTTC.

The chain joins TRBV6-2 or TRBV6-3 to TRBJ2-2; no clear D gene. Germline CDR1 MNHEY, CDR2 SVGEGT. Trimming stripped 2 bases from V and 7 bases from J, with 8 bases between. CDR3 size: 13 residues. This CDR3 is CASSYVLGGELFF. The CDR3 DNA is TGTGCCAGCAGTTACGTTCTGGGCGGGGAGCTGTTTTTT.

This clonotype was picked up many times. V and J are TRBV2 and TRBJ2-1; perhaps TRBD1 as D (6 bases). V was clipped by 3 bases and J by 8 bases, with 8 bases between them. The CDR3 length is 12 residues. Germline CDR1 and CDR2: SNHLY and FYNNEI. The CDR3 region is CASSEDSHEQFF. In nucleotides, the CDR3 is TGTGCCAGCAGTGAGGACAGCCATGAGCAGTTCTTC.

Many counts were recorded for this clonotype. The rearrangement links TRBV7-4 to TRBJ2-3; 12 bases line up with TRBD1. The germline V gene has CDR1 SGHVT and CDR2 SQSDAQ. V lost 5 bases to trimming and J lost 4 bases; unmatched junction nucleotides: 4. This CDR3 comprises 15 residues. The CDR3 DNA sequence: TGTGCCAGCAGCGTCAGGGACAGGGGGCCAGATACGCAGTATTTT. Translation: CASSVRDRGPDTQYF.

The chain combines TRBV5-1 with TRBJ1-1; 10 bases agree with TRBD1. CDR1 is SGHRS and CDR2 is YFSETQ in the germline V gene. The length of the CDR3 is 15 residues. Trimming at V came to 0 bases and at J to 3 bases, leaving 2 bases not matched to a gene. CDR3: CASSLGTGGDTEAFF. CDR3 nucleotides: TGCGCCAGCAGCTTGGGGACAGGGGGAGACACTGAAGCTTTCTTT.

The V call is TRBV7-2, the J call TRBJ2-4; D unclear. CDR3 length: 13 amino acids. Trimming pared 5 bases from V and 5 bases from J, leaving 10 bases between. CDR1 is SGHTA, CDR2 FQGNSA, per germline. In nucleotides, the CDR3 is TGTGCCAGCAGCGTGCCTACAGAAAACATTCAGTACTTC. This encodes CASSVPTENIQYF.

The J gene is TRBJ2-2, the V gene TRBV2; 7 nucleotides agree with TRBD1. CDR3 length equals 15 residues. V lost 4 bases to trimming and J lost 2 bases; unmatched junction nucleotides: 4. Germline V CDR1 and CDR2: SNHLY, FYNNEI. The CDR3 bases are TGTGCCAGCAGTGGACAGGGAATTAACACCGGGGAGCTGTTTTTT. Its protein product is CASSGQGINTGELFF.

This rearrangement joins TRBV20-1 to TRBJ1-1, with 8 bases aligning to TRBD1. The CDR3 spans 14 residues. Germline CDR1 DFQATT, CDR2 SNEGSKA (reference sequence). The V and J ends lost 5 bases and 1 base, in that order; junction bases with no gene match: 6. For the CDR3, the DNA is TGCAGTGCTCGCCAGGGGGCAGGGAACACTGAAGCTTTCTTT. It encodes CSARQGAGNTEAFF.

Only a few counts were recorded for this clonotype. CDR3 residues: CAWSETVGELFF. The CDR3 nucleotides read TGTGCCTGGAGTGAGACCGTCGGGGAGCTGTTTTTT. The chain links TRBV30 to TRBJ2-2; D uncertain. The germline CDR1 and CDR2 sequences are GTSNPN and SVGIG (reference sequence). This CDR3 contains 12 residues. V lost 1 base and J lost 7, with 7 bases in between.

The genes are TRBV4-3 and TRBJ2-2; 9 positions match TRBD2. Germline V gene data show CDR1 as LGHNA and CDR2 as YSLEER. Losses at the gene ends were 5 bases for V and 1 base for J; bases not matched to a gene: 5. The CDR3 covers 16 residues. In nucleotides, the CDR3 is TGCGCCAGCAGCGGGCTAGCGGGGATGAACACCGGGGAGCTGTTTTTT. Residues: CASSGLAGMNTGELFF.

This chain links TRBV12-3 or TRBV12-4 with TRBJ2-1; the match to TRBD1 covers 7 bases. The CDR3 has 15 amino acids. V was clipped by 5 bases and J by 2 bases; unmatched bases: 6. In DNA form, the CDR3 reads TGTGCCAGCAGTCTAAAACAGGGGCCCTACAATGAGCAGTTCTTC. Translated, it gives CASSLKQGPYNEQFF.

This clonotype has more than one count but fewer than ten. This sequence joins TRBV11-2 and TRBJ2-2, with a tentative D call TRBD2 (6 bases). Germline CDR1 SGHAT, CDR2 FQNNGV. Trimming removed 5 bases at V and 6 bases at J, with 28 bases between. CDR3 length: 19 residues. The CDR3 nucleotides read TGTGCCAGCAGCCCCCGAGGGCCAGGGCCCCCTACGGGGGCCGGGGAGCTGTTTTTT. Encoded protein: CASSPRGPGPPTGAGELFF.

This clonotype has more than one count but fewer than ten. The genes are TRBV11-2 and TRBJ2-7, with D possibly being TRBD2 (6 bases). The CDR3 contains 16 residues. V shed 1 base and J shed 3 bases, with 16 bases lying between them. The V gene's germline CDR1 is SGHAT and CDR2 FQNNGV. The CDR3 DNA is TGTGCCAGCAGCTTAGTAGGGGCGGGAATGAGCTACGAGCAGTACTTC. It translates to CASSLVGAGMSYEQYF.

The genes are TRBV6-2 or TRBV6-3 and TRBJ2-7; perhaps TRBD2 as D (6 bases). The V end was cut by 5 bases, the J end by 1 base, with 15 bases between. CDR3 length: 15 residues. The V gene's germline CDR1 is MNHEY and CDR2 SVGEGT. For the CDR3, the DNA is TGTGCCAGCAGTAACCCAGACGGGAGTTCCTACGAGCAGTACTTC. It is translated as CASSNPDGSSYEQYF.

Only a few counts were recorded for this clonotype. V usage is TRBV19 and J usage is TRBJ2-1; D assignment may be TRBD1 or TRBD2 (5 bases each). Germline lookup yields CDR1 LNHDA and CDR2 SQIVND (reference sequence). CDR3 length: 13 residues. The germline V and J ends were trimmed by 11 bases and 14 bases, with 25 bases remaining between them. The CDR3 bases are TGTGCCTCATCCGGGACGGACTTATCCTGGGAGTTCTTC. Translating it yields CASSGTDLSWEFF.

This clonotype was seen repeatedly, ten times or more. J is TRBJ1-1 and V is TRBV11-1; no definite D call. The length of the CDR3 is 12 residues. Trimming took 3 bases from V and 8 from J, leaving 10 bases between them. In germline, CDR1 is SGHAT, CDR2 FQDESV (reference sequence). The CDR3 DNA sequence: TGTGCCAGCAGCTTTCCCGCAAAGGAAGCTTTCTTT. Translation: CASSFPAKEAFF. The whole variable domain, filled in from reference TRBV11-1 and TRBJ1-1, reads EAEVAQSPRYKITEKSQAVAFWCDPISGHATLYWYRQILGQGPELLVQFQDESVVDDSQLPKDRFSAERLKGVDSTLKIQPAELGDSAMYLCASSFPAKEAFFGQGTRLTVV.

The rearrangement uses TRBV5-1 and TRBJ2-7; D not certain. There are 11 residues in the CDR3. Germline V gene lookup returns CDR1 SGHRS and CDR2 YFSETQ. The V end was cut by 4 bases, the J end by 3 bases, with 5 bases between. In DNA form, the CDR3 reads TGCGCCAGCAGCAACTTCTACGAGCAGTACTTC. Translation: CASSNFYEQYF.

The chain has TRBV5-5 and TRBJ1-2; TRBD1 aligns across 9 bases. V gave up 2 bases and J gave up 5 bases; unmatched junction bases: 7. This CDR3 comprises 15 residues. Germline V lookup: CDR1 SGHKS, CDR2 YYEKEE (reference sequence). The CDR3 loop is CASSFTPGQGYGYTF. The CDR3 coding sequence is TGTGCCAGCAGCTTTACCCCGGGACAGGGTTATGGCTACACCTTC.

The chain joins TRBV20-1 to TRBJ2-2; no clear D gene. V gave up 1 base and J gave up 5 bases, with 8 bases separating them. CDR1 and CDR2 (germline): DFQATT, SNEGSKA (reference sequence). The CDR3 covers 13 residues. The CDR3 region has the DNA TGCAGTGCTAGAGGGTCTTTTACCGGGGAGCTGTTTTTT. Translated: CSARGSFTGELFF.